The clone carrying this T cell receptor (beta chain) was observed a single time. Its specificity is not known. The data stem from a study of T cell responses to AZD1222 COVID-19 vaccine. TCRdb keeps only in-frame clones here, not all; method: immunoSEQ multiplex PCR. The sample includes 120,000 to 150,000 clones, roughly 86% of them seen just once. Study conclusions and caveats: Repertoire sampling was restricted to post-peak T cell response timepoints.

Trimming left V 6 bases short and J 5 bases short, with 16 bases between. The CDR3 has 15 amino acids. The germline V gene has CDR1 SNHLY and CDR2 FYNNEI. The chain joins TRBV2 to TRBJ1-4; D is possibly TRBD1 (5 bases). The clonotype was recovered from an adult who received the MenACWY meningococcal vaccine as a control. The sequenced sample was peripheral blood, obtained 28 days after the second dose of the MenACWY control vaccine. This CDR3 reads CASRITGSGNEKLFF. For the CDR3, the DNA is TGTGCCAGCAGAATTACAGGATCTGGGAATGAAAAACTGTTTTTT.